The rows below give T cell receptor beta chains drawn from one sample of a study of OX40 agonist ivuxolimab in advanced cancers. TCRdb keeps only in-frame clones here, not all; method: immunoSEQ multiplex PCR. The table records tens of thousands of clones, about 89% of them present only once. The sequencing here drew on CD4+ or CD8+ T cells sorted from blood, taken in a trial of the OX40 agonist ivuxolimab. These receptors were collected from an adult with an advanced solid tumor such as melanoma, head and neck, liver or kidney cancer. CDR3s include the opening cysteine and the closing phenylalanine or tryptophan. The order of the fields is V gene, J gene, clone size, D gene, CDR3 protein, CDR3 DNA. A D gene is named only where the DNA matches it firmly. Not every row has a clone size; where given, it reads once, few, many or a size class.

>TRBV4-1|TRBJ2-5|-|-
CASSQWGTQETQYF
TGCGCCAGCAGCCAGTGGGGTACCCAAGAGACCCAGTACTTC
>TRBV7-8|TRBJ2-1|-|-
CASRLSGSSYNEQFF
TGTGCCAGCCGCCTTTCCGGGTCCTCCTACAATGAGCAGTTCTTC
>TRBV19|TRBJ2-1|-|TRBD1
CASIPGQGGPYNEQFF
TGTGCCAGTATCCCCGGACAGGGAGGCCCCTACAATGAGCAGTTCTTC
>TRBV19|TRBJ2-5|-|-
CASSLGDLAETQYF
TGTGCCAGTAGTTTAGGGGACTTAGCGGAGACCCAGTACTTC
>TRBV5-6|TRBJ2-1|-|-
CASSLYGGWEQFF
TGTGCCAGCAGCTTGTACGGGGGTTGGGAGCAGTTCTTC
>TRBV28|TRBJ1-4|-|TRBD1
CASSSWTGGDEKLFF
TGTGCCAGCAGTTCTTGGACAGGCGGGGATGAAAAACTGTTTTTT
>TRBV27|TRBJ1-2|-|TRBD1
CASSLVGTGTYGYTF
TGTGCCAGCAGCTTGGTGGGGACAGGGACCTATGGCTACACCTTC
>TRBV5-1|TRBJ2-3|-|TRBD2
CASSLWTSGVHQDTQYF
TGCGCCAGCAGCCTCTGGACTAGCGGGGTTCATCAAGATACGCAGTATTTT
>TRBV6-1|TRBJ2-1|-|-
CASSEGIYSGNEQFF
TGTGCCAGCAGTGAAGGAATCTACTCCGGGAATGAGCAGTTCTTC
>TRBV18|TRBJ1-1|-|-
CASSPDGEAFF
TGTGCCAGCTCTCCCGACGGTGAAGCTTTCTTT
>TRBV19|TRBJ1-2|-|-
CASTVGPTYGYTF
TGTGCCAGTACGGTAGGCCCCACCTATGGCTACACCTTC
>TRBV4-1|TRBJ2-5|-|-
CASSQIQVKETQYF
TGCGCCAGCAGCCAGATCCAGGTGAAAGAGACCCAGTACTTC
>TRBV6-1|TRBJ2-7|-|-
CASSEGTEGSGYEQYF
TGTGCCAGCAGTGAAGGGACAGAAGGATCCGGCTACGAGCAGTACTTC
>TRBV5-6|TRBJ1-2|-|-
CASSLVDEADRRYGYTF
TGTGCCAGCAGCTTGGTTGACGAAGCCGACAGGCGATATGGCTACACCTTC
>TRBV5-6|TRBJ1-3|-|-
CASNREGLGLGGNTIYF
TGTGCCAGCAACCGTGAGGGTTTGGGGCTTGGTGGAAACACCATATATTTT
>TRBV7-8|TRBJ2-7|-|-
CASSPKSQPKIGYEQYF
TGTGCCAGCAGCCCGAAAAGCCAGCCCAAAATTGGTTACGAGCAGTACTTC
>TRBV9|TRBJ2-1|-|-
CASNRRAGDPNEQFF
TGTGCCAGCAATAGAAGGGCCGGGGATCCCAATGAGCAGTTCTTC
>TRBV7-9|TRBJ1-1|few|-
CASSPGGTEAFF
TGTGCCAGCAGCCCCGGGGGGACTGAAGCTTTCTTT
>TRBV7-9|TRBJ2-1|-|-
CASSLVMAGEQFF
TGTGCCAGCAGCTTAGTTATGGCTGGTGAGCAGTTCTTC
>TRBV27|TRBJ1-1|-|-
CASRSHFGAFTEAFF
TGTGCCAGCAGGTCCCACTTCGGAGCGTTCACTGAAGCTTTCTTT
>TRBV7-9|TRBJ2-3|-|-
CASSPRITPDTQYF
TGTGCCAGCAGCCCCCGGATCACACCAGATACGCAGTATTTT
>TRBV29-1|TRBJ2-7|-|-
CSVGDFYEQYF
TGCAGCGTTGGGGACTTTTACGAGCAGTACTTC
>TRBV19|TRBJ2-1|few|-
CASSGGPSYNEQFF
TGTGCCAGTAGCGGCGGGCCTTCCTACAATGAGCAGTTCTTC
>TRBV6-4|TRBJ2-1|-|-
CASRAGSRPNEQFF
TGTGCCAGCAGGGCCGGGTCACGGCCCAATGAGCAGTTCTTC
>TRBV29-1|TRBJ1-2|-|-
CSAEGSTRDRGGYTF
TGCAGCGCTGAGGGATCGACCCGTGATAGGGGCGGCTACACCTTC
>TRBV19|TRBJ2-3|-|TRBD1
CASSIWDSRTDTQYF
TGTGCCAGTAGTATTTGGGACAGTCGCACAGATACGCAGTATTTT
>TRBV5-4|TRBJ2-1|once|TRBD2
CASRKAGSYNEQFF
TGTGCCAGCAGGAAAGCGGGGAGCTACAATGAGCAGTTCTTC
>TRBV6-5|TRBJ2-3|-|-
CASGFTGTDTQYF
TGTGCCAGCGGATTCACAGGCACAGATACGCAGTATTTT
>TRBV20-1|TRBJ2-7|-|-
CSARLIYEQYF
TGCAGTGCAAGACTAATCTACGAGCAGTACTTC
>TRBV11-2|TRBJ2-7|-|TRBD1
CASSSLDRGSGEQYF
TGTGCCAGCAGCTCCCTTGACAGGGGATCTGGAGAGCAGTACTTC
>TRBV27|TRBJ1-5|few|TRBD1
CASSLGTGGNQPQHF
TGTGCCAGCAGTTTGGGCACAGGGGGCAATCAGCCCCAGCATTTT
>TRBV10-3|TRBJ1-2|-|-
CAISDPPLRQDVGYTF
TGTGCCATCAGTGACCCCCCCCTAAGACAGGATGTTGGCTACACCTTC
>TRBV10-1|TRBJ2-1|-|-
CASSERWGSYNEQFF
TGCGCCAGCAGTGAGAGGTGGGGGTCCTACAATGAGCAGTTCTTC
>TRBV5-6|TRBJ2-1|-|TRBD2
CASSPRLAGPFVDEQFF
TGTGCCAGCAGCCCAAGACTAGCGGGTCCTTTCGTAGATGAGCAGTTCTTC
>TRBV6-6|TRBJ2-3|-|-
CASTLRDLNTDTQYF
TGTGCCAGCACCCTTAGGGACTTAAACACAGATACGCAGTATTTT
>TRBV25-1|TRBJ2-3|-|TRBD2
CASSGGVAGPLGTDTQYF
TGTGCCAGCAGTGGTGGAGTAGCGGGGCCTTTAGGCACAGATACGCAGTATTTT
>TRBV11-2|TRBJ2-7|-|-
CASSLAQGGDFSYEQYF
TGTGCCAGCAGCTTAGCCCAGGGGGGGGACTTCTCCTACGAGCAGTACTTC
>TRBV28|TRBJ1-5|once|-
CASSFPAGASNQPQHF
TGTGCCAGCAGTTTCCCCGCAGGGGCGAGCAATCAGCCCCAGCATTTT
>TRBV27|TRBJ2-7|-|-
CASRVRQAPTYEQYF
TGTGCCAGCAGAGTTAGACAGGCTCCAACCTACGAGCAGTACTTC
>TRBV13|TRBJ2-1|-|TRBD2
CASSERGGRNNEQFF
TGTGCCAGCAGCGAAAGGGGCGGGAGAAACAATGAGCAGTTCTTC
>TRBV29-1|TRBJ1-4|-|TRBD1
CSVSGTVSTNEKLFF
TGCAGCGTTTCTGGGACAGTATCAACTAATGAAAAACTGTTTTTT
>TRBV7-9|TRBJ2-5|once|TRBD2
CASSLEGLAVVQETQYF
TGTGCCAGCAGCTTAGAGGGACTAGCGGTTGTCCAAGAGACCCAGTACTTC
>TRBV19|TRBJ1-5|-|-
CASSWDSNQPQHF
TGTGCCAGTAGTTGGGACAGCAATCAGCCCCAGCATTTT
>TRBV4-2|TRBJ2-2|-|-
CASSQGTGELFF
TGTGCCAGCAGCCAAGGCACCGGGGAGCTGTTTTTT
>TRBV25-1|TRBJ2-1|-|TRBD1
CASSPIGTGNYNEQFF
TGTGCCAGCAGTCCAATCGGGACAGGTAACTACAATGAGCAGTTCTTC